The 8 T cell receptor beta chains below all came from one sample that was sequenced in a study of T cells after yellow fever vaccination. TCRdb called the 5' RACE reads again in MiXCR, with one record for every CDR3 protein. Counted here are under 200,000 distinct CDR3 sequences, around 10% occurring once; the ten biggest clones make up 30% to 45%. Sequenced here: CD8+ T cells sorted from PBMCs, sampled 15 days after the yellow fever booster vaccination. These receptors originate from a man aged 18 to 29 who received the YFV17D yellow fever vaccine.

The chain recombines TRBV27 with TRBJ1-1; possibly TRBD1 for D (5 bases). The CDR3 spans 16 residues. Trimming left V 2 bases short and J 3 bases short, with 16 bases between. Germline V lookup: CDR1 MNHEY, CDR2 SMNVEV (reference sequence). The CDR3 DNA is TGTGCCAGCAGTTTACGTGCAGGGTCTTGGCACACTGAAGCTTTCTTT. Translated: CASSLRAGSWHTEAFF.

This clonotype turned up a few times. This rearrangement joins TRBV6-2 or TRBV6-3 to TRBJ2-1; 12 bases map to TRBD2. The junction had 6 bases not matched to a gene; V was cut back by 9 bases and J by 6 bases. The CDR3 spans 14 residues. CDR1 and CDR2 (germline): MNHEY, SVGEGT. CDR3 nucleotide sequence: TGTGCCAGTCTAGCGGGGGGGCTGGGCAATGAGCAGTTCTTC. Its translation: CASLAGGLGNEQFF.

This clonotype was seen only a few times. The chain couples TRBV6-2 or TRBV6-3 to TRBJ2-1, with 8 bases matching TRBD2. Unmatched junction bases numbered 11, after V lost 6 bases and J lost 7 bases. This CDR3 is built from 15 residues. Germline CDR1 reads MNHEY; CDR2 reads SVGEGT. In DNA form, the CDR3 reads TGTGCCAGCAGAAAAGCGGGGGCTTCTGAAAATGAGCAGTTCTTC. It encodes CASRKAGASENEQFF.

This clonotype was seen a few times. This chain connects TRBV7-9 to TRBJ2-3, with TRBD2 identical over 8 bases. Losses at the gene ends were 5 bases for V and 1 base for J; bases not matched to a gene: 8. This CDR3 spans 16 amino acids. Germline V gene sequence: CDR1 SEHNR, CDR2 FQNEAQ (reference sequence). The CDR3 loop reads CASSRMSGGRTDTQYF. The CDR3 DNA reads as TGTGCCAGCAGCCGAATGAGCGGGGGCCGCACAGATACGCAGTATTTT.

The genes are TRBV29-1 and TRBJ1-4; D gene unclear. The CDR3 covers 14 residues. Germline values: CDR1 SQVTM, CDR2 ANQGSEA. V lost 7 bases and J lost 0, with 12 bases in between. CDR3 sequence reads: CSGLGPATNEKLFF. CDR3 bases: TGCAGCGGCCTCGGGCCTGCAACTAATGAAAAACTGTTTTTT.

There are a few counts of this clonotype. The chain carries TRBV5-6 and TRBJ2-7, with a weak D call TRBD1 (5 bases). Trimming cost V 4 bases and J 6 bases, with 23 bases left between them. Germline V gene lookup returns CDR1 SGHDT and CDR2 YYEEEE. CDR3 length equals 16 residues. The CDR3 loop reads CASSEILQGGLSEQYF. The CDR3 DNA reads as TGTGCCAGCAGCGAGATACTCCAGGGTGGCTTGAGCGAGCAGTACTTC. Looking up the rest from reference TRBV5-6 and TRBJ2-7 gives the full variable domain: DAGVTQSPTHLIKTRGQQVTLRCSPKSGHDTVSWYQQALGQGPQFIFQYYEEEERQRGNFPDRFSGHQFPNYSSELNVNALLLGDSALYLCASSEILQGGLSEQYFGPGTRLTVT.

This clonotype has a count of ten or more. The CDR3 sequence: CASSVGGGNNEQFF. The CDR3 DNA sequence: TGTGCCAGCAGCGTCGGCGGGGGGAACAATGAGCAGTTCTTC. The chain couples TRBV9 to TRBJ2-1, with 8 bases matching TRBD2. This CDR3 has 14 residues. CDR1 is SGDLS, CDR2 YYNGEE, per germline. The V and J ends lost 2 bases and 5 bases, in that order; junction bases with no gene match: 3.

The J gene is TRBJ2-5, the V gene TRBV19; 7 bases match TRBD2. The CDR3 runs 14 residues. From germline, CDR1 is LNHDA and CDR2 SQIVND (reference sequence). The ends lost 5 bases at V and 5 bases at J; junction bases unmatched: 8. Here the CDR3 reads CASSSWETSETQYF. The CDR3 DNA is TGTGCCAGTAGTTCCTGGGAGACTAGCGAGACCCAGTACTTC.